These 27 T cell receptor beta chains were all obtained from the same sample, sequenced in a study of post-analysis software for immune sequencing data. Overall study findings and caveats: TRBV segments more frequent in patients than in controls numbered roughly 5 and included TRBV5-6, TRBV5-1 and TRBV20-1.

Sequencing libraries made from TCR beta cDNA carried unique molecular identifiers. One entry per CDR3 protein, called by TCRdb with MiXCR from the PCR reads. Of roughly 540,000 distinct CDR3 sequences in the sample, 30% to 40% were seen once. Their target antigens are unknown. Sequenced: blood. These receptors came from a girl aged 2-17 years with multiple sclerosis.

At least ten counts were recorded for this clonotype. The rearrangement links TRBV4-2 to TRBJ2-5, with D tentatively TRBD1 (5 bases). V dropped 0 bases and J dropped 7 bases, with 6 bases sitting between them. This CDR3 has 12 residues. Germline V gives CDR1 LGHNA, CDR2 YNFKEQ. The CDR3 nucleotides read TGTGCCAGCAGCCAAGATCAGGGGACCCAGTACTTC. Translation: CASSQDQGTQYF.

This clonotype was detected ten times or more. The V and J genes are TRBV7-2 and TRBJ2-1; TRBD2 agrees at 10 bases. The CDR3 runs 15 residues. Per germline, CDR1 SGHTA and CDR2 FQGNSA. V gave up 5 bases and J gave up 4 bases; unmatched junction bases: 5. The CDR3 DNA reads TGTGCCAGCAGCCCATATAGCGGGGGGTACAATGAGCAGTTCTTC. Its protein product is CASSPYSGGYNEQFF.

This clonotype came up many times. V and J are TRBV29-1 and TRBJ1-1, with a weak D call TRBD1 (6 bases). CDR3 size: 11 residues. The V gene's germline CDR1 is SQVTM and CDR2 ANQGSEA. Trimming stripped 3 bases from V and 8 bases from J, with 10 bases between. The CDR3 sequence is CSVDGGREAFF. The CDR3, as DNA: TGCAGCGTTGATGGGGGGCGGGAAGCTTTCTTT.

The rearrangement joins TRBV2 to TRBJ2-2; perhaps TRBD1 as D (5 bases). This CDR3 region has 15 residues. Per the germline V gene, CDR1 is SNHLY and CDR2 is FYNNEI. V lost 7 bases and J lost 6, with 18 bases in between. In DNA, the CDR3 is TGTGCCAGCATCAGTGAAGGGGTAGTCGCCGGGGAGCTGTTTTTT. As protein: CASISEGVVAGELFF.

This rearrangement joins TRBV11-2 to TRBJ2-3; D unresolved. The CDR3 runs to 13 residues. V dropped 5 bases and J dropped 4 bases, with 10 bases sitting between them. CDR1 SGHAT and CDR2 FQNNGV come from the germline V gene. CDR3 DNA sequence: TGTGCCAGCAGCCCTAGTGGGTCAGATACGCAGTATTTT. It translates to CASSPSGSDTQYF.

V usage is TRBV5-1 and J usage is TRBJ2-1; 12 positions agree with TRBD2. V was pared by 5 bases and J by 0 bases, with 0 bases of the junction left unmatched. Germline V gene lookup returns CDR1 SGHRS and CDR2 YFSETQ. The CDR3 length is 15 residues. The CDR3 DNA follows: TGCGCCAGCAGGACTAGCGGGAGCTCCTACAATGAGCAGTTCTTC. Translating it yields CASRTSGSSYNEQFF.

V is TRBV28 and J is TRBJ1-1; D call uncertain. This CDR3 comprises 16 residues. The V gene's germline CDR1 is MDHEN and CDR2 SYDVKM. Trimming took off 1 base at V and 1 base at J, with 13 bases between the two ends. CDR3 sequence (DNA): TGTGCCAGCAGTTTATCCCCTAGGGATCCGAACACTGAAGCTTTCTTT. Its translation is CASSLSPRDPNTEAFF.

This clonotype appeared a single time. CDR3 region: CASSQDLAYNEQFF. CDR3 in DNA: TGTGCCAGCAGCCAAGATCTAGCCTACAATGAGCAGTTCTTC. The chain carries TRBV3-1 and TRBJ2-1, with D uncertain. V was clipped by 0 bases and J by 2 bases, with 5 bases between them. CDR1 is LGHDT, CDR2 YNNKEL, per germline (reference sequence). This CDR3 region has 14 residues.

The gene calls are TRBV28 and TRBJ2-1, with D possibly TRBD2 on 7 matching bases. Per germline, CDR1 MDHEN and CDR2 SYDVKM. The V and J ends lost 6 bases and 3 bases respectively, with 15 bases between them. The length of the CDR3 is 15 residues. The chain's CDR3 is CASRTRGGVYNEQFF. In nucleotides, the CDR3 is TGTGCCAGCAGAACAAGAGGGGGGGTCTACAATGAGCAGTTCTTC.

The genes are TRBV6-1 and TRBJ2-3; perhaps TRBD2 as D (6 bases). This CDR3 has 14 amino acids. V gave up 1 base and J gave up 8 bases, with 13 bases separating them. The germline gives CDR1 MNHNS, CDR2 SASEGT. CDR3 amino acids: CASSEGLPGGTQYF. CDR3 nucleotides: TGTGCCAGCAGTGAAGGCCTACCCGGGGGTACGCAGTATTTT.

This clonotype has just one count. The chain has TRBV2 and TRBJ2-5; 9 nucleotides line up with TRBD2. The trim removed 3 bases at V and 2 bases at J, leaving 4 bases unmatched. The germline V gene has CDR1 SNHLY and CDR2 FYNNEI. The CDR3 consists of 15 residues. The CDR3 coding sequence is TGTGCCAGCAGTGAGCTAGCGGGGCGGCAAGAGACCCAGTACTTC. It is translated as CASSELAGRQETQYF.

This chain joins TRBV20-1 and TRBJ2-7; tentatively, D is TRBD1 (6 bases). The CDR3 totals 12 residues. Between the trimmed V and J ends, which lost 6 bases and 7 bases, there was a span of 16 bases. Germline V lookup: CDR1 DFQATT, CDR2 SNEGSKA (reference sequence). CDR3 region: CSAGQQGEEQYF. CDR3 sequence (DNA): TGCAGTGCGGGACAACAGGGAGAAGAGCAGTACTTC.

The chain employs TRBV6-5 and TRBJ2-2, with 8 positions matching TRBD2. V lost 8 bases and J lost 1; bases outside the gene matches: 9. Germline V gene lookup returns CDR1 MNHEY and CDR2 SVGAGI. The CDR3 contains 16 residues. The DNA for the CDR3 is TGTGCCAGCCTATTAGTGGCGGGGGGGAACACCGGGGAGCTGTTTTTT. It specifies CASLLVAGGNTGELFF.

The rearrangement links TRBV6-2 or TRBV6-3 to TRBJ2-1; no definite D call. The ends were cut back, 7 bases at V and 6 bases at J, with 13 bases in the middle. There are 13 residues in the CDR3. In germline, CDR1 is MNHEY, CDR2 SVGEGT. CDR3 sequence: CASIDSFGNEQFF. DNA of the CDR3: TGTGCCAGCATAGACTCCTTTGGCAATGAGCAGTTCTTC.

This clonotype was seen more than once but under ten times. The rearrangement uses TRBV20-1 and TRBJ2-2; tentatively, D is TRBD2 (7 bases). The ends were cut back, 4 bases at V and 4 bases at J, with 19 bases in the middle. From germline, CDR1 is DFQATT and CDR2 SNEGSKA (reference sequence). CDR3 length equals 16 residues. CDR3 amino acids: CSANPGGASVTGELFF. The CDR3 DNA sequence: TGCAGTGCTAACCCGGGGGGCGCTAGCGTCACCGGGGAGCTGTTTTTT.

V is TRBV9 and J is TRBJ2-7, with 7 bases matching TRBD2. This CDR3 has 18 amino acids. Germline V gene sequence: CDR1 SGDLS, CDR2 YYNGEE. With 0 bases clipped from V and 0 bases from J, the junction kept 12 bases outside the gene matches. The CDR3 region has the DNA TGTGCCAGCAGCGTAGAGGGAGGGTGGGAAGGCTTCTCCTACGAGCAGTACTTC. Translating it yields CASSVEGGWEGFSYEQYF. Supplemented by reference TRBV9 and TRBJ2-7, the full variable domain reads DSGVTQTPKHLITATGQRVTLRCSPRSGDLSVYWYQQSLDQGLQFLIQYYNGEERAKGNILERFSAQQFPDLHSELNLSSLELGDSALYFCASSVEGGWEGFSYEQYFGPGTRLTVT.

This chain links TRBV5-1 with TRBJ2-4; 7 positions match TRBD2. Trimming at V came to 0 bases and at J to 1 base, leaving 7 bases not matched to a gene. The CDR3 spans 17 residues. Germline CDR1 is SGHRS and CDR2 is YFSETQ. Written as DNA, the CDR3 is TGCGCCAGCAGCTTGGTCCCGGGGGGTATCGCCAAAAACATTCAGTACTTC. This sequence encodes CASSLVPGGIAKNIQYF.

This clonotype has a handful of counts. The chain recombines TRBV3-1 with TRBJ1-2; 9 bases are shared with TRBD1. J gave up 4 bases and V 5 bases, and 8 bases lay outside the gene matches. Germline loops: CDR1 LGHDT, CDR2 YNNKEL (reference sequence). The CDR3 totals 15 residues. CDR3 residues: CASSGEGQGGYGYTF. The CDR3 nucleotides read TGTGCCAGCAGCGGAGAGGGACAGGGAGGCTATGGCTACACCTTC.

This clonotype was counted between two and nine times. As DNA, the CDR3 is TGTGCCGGAGGACTAGCGGGGGGCTCCCCCTACAATGAGCAGTTCTTC. Its translation: CAGGLAGGSPYNEQFF. The chain links TRBV6-1 to TRBJ2-1, with 14 bases that match TRBD2. Germline V gene sequence: CDR1 MNHNS, CDR2 SASEGT. The V segment lost 11 bases and the J segment 2 bases; nucleotides outside the gene matches: 8. CDR3 length: 16 residues.

This clonotype was picked up a small number of times. The chain uses TRBV28 and TRBJ1-3; no firm D call. V was trimmed by 6 bases and J by 0 bases, leaving 12 bases between them. The CDR3 length is 15 residues. Germline CDR1 reads MDHEN; CDR2 reads SYDVKM. CDR3 loop: CASSPDEGSGNTIYF. CDR3 bases: TGTGCCAGCAGCCCCGATGAGGGCTCTGGAAACACCATATATTTT.

This clonotype was recorded many times. The chain carries TRBV10-3 and TRBJ2-7; D is undetermined. Germline V gene data show CDR1 as ENHRY and CDR2 as SYGVKD. The CDR3 runs 13 residues. Trimming took 3 bases from V and 5 from J, leaving 11 bases between them. The DNA for the CDR3 is TGTGCCATCAGTGACGCTTTGGGTCACGAGCAGTACTTC. Its translation is CAISDALGHEQYF.

V and J are TRBV11-2 and TRBJ2-2; 8 nucleotides align to TRBD2. The CDR3 consists of 16 residues. CDR1 and CDR2 (germline): SGHAT, FQNNGV. The ends lost 3 bases at V and 7 bases at J; junction bases unmatched: 10. The CDR3 nucleotides are TGTGCCAGCAGCTTTAAACGTACTAGCGGCGGCGGGGAGCTGTTTTTT. Its translation is CASSFKRTSGGGELFF.

The chain joins TRBV14 to TRBJ2-1; no definite D call. CDR3 length equals 12 residues. Germline lookup yields CDR1 SGHDN and CDR2 FVKESK. V was pared by 0 bases and J by 7 bases, with 4 bases between. CDR3 DNA sequence: TGTGCCAGCAGCCAAGATGATAATGAGCAGTTCTTC. This gives the protein CASSQDDNEQFF.

This clonotype was detected a few times. This chain connects TRBV29-1 to TRBJ2-4; D uncertain. The CDR3 covers 11 residues. Trimming stripped 1 base from V and 6 bases from J, with 4 bases between. The germline gives CDR1 SQVTM, CDR2 ANQGSEA. CDR3 coding DNA: TGCAGCGTTGAAGGGTTAAACATTCAGTACTTC. Translation: CSVEGLNIQYF.

This clonotype was recorded a few times. The chain carries TRBV5-1 and TRBJ2-1; possible D gene TRBD2, 5 bases. The CDR3 is made up of 15 amino acids. With 0 bases removed from V and 0 bases from J, the gap between germline ends came to 7 bases. The germline CDR1 and CDR2 sequences are SGHRS and YFSETQ. CDR3 loop: CASSLDGVSYNEQFF. CDR3 nucleotides: TGCGCCAGCAGCTTGGACGGGGTCTCCTACAATGAGCAGTTCTTC.

The J gene is TRBJ2-5, the V gene TRBV20-1; TRBD2 aligns across 9 bases. The J call is in doubt because the DNA end fits TRBJ2-1 better. The CDR3 is 15 residues long. In germline, CDR1 is DFQATT, CDR2 SNEGSKA (reference sequence). The DNA for the CDR3 is TGCAGTGCTAGAGATCTCAGCGGGGGGAGAGAGACCCAGTTCTTC. This translates into CSARDLSGGRETQFF.

This chain links TRBV20-1 with TRBJ1-1; unclear D gene. Germline assignment: CDR1 DFQATT and CDR2 SNEGSKA (reference sequence). V lost 0 bases and J 6 bases, leaving 5 bases between the germline ends. The CDR3 runs to 11 residues. Written as DNA, the CDR3 is TGCAGTGCTAGAGATCTTGCTGAAGCTTTCTTT. Translation: CSARDLAEAFF.